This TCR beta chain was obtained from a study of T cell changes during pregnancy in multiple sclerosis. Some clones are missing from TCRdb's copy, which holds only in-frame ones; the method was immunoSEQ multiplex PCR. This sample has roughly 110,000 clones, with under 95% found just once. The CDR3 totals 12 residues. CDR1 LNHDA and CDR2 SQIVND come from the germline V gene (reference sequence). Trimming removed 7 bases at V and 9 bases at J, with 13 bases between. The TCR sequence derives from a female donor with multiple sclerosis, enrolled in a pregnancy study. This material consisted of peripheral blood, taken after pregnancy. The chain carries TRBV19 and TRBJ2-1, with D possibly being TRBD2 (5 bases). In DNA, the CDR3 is TGTGCCAGTAACGCGCCGCGGGTTGAGCAGTTCTTC. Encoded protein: CASNAPRVEQFF.